Shown below are 30 T cell receptor beta chains from a single sample sequenced in a study of T cells in localized non-small cell lung cancer. TCRdb's copy holds only in-frame clones and misses some; the assay was immunoSEQ multiplex PCR. The data contain under 150,000 clones, around 90% of them seen just once; the ten biggest clones take up over 1.5%. The starting material was peripheral blood, obtained before any cancer treatment. The receptors were gathered from a female donor of 60 years or more with stage I lung adenocarcinoma.

The chain joins TRBV9 to TRBJ2-5; 7 bases are shared with TRBD1. With V trimmed by 4 bases and J by 6 bases, 9 bases remained unmatched. The CDR3 length is 14 residues. The germline V gene has CDR1 SGDLS and CDR2 YYNGEE. The CDR3 sequence is CASSTGVPSKTQYF. The CDR3 region has the DNA TGTGCCAGCAGCACAGGGGTCCCCTCAAAGACCCAGTACTTC.

This clone was found once. The chain is built from TRBV11-2 and TRBJ2-1; a possible D gene is TRBD2 (5 bases). Trimming left V 6 bases short and J 0 bases short, with 15 bases between. The CDR3 totals 16 residues. Germline lookup yields CDR1 SGHAT and CDR2 FQNNGV. DNA for the CDR3: TGTGCCAGCAGACGTTTTGCGGGTAGCTCCTACAATGAGCAGTTCTTC. It translates to CASRRFAGSSYNEQFF.

The J gene is TRBJ2-7, the V gene TRBV7-9, with 9 bases that match TRBD2. Germline-derived CDR1 and CDR2 are SEHNR and FQNEAQ (reference sequence). Unmatched junction bases numbered 5, after V lost 5 bases and J lost 0 bases. This CDR3 comprises 15 residues. The CDR3 protein is CASSHSGGSSYEQYF. CDR3 nucleotide sequence: TGTGCCAGCAGCCACAGCGGGGGGAGCTCCTACGAGCAGTACTTC.

This chain links TRBV20-1 with TRBJ2-7; perhaps D is TRBD1 or TRBD2 (5 bases each). V lost 6 bases, J lost 4 bases, and 10 bases lay in between. CDR3 length: 11 residues. CDR1 DFQATT and CDR2 SNEGSKA come from the germline V gene (reference sequence). CDR3 region: CSAGDRYEQYF. CDR3 DNA: TGCAGTGCCGGGGACCGGTACGAGCAGTACTTC.

The sample holds a few counts of this clone. The chain employs TRBV6-1 and TRBJ2-2; TRBD1 is a possible D gene (6 bases). This CDR3 has 13 amino acids. V was cut by 2 bases and J by 12 bases, with 13 bases left in between. CDR1 is MNHNS and CDR2 is SASEGT in the germline V gene. CDR3 nucleotides: TGTGCCAGCAGTGAATCTGGACAGAGGAAGCTGTTTTTT. This encodes CASSESGQRKLFF.

The J gene is TRBJ1-5, the V gene TRBV28, with a weak D call TRBD1 (6 bases). Per the germline V gene, CDR1 is MDHEN and CDR2 is SYDVKM. The CDR3 has 17 amino acids. V dropped 7 bases and J dropped 2 bases, with 21 bases sitting between them. The CDR3 sequence: CASIKDSRFVGNQPQHF. DNA of the CDR3: TGTGCCAGCATCAAGGACAGTCGTTTCGTGGGCAATCAGCCCCAGCATTTT.

The chain joins TRBV6-1 to TRBJ2-2; D not certain. Trimming left V 6 bases short and J 0 bases short, with 8 bases between. Per germline, CDR1 MNHNS and CDR2 SASEGT. The CDR3 runs to 14 residues. In DNA, the CDR3 is TGTGCCAGCAGGGTGGGGACGAACACCGGGGAGCTGTTTTTT. Translating gives CASRVGTNTGELFF.

The chain has TRBV2 and TRBJ2-1; no clear D. CDR3 size: 14 residues. In germline, CDR1 is SNHLY, CDR2 FYNNEI. Trimming removed 2 bases at V and 2 bases at J, with 7 bases between. Here the CDR3 reads CASSERSPYNEQFF. Here the CDR3 DNA reads TGTGCCAGCAGTGAACGGAGCCCCTACAATGAGCAGTTCTTC.

The CDR3 DNA is TGTGCCAGCAGTGACAACGGGGAGGGCCTGTCCGGGGAGCTGTTTTTT. It codes for CASSDNGEGLSGELFF. This chain links TRBV6-1 with TRBJ2-2, with 7 bases identical to TRBD2. This CDR3 region has 16 residues. Trimming took 3 bases from V and 6 from J; bases not matched to a gene: 10. From germline, CDR1 is MNHNS and CDR2 SASEGT.

The chain carries TRBV28 and TRBJ1-5; D remains ambiguous. The germline CDR1 and CDR2 sequences are MDHEN and SYDVKM. V lost 6 bases and J 12 bases, leaving 12 bases between the germline ends. The CDR3 loop spans 11 amino acids. The CDR3 sequence is CASSTTLHQHF. In nucleotides, the CDR3 is TGTGCCAGCAGCACGACACTTCACCAGCATTTT.

This clone appeared once. V is TRBV5-4 and J is TRBJ2-1, with 9 bases aligning to TRBD2. The germline gives CDR1 SGHNT, CDR2 YYREEE (reference sequence). Trimming at V came to 3 bases and at J to 8 bases, leaving 15 bases not matched to a gene. This CDR3 spans 17 amino acids. The CDR3 reads CASSSGKASGNDHEQFF. The CDR3 bases are TGTGCCAGCAGCTCCGGAAAGGCTAGCGGGAATGACCATGAGCAGTTCTTC.

V is TRBV7-8 and J is TRBJ2-7; TRBD2 matches at 7 bases. Unmatched junction bases numbered 4, after V lost 9 bases and J lost 2 bases. Germline assignment: CDR1 SGHVS and CDR2 FQNEAQ. This CDR3 region has 12 residues. The CDR3 spells CASGRGPYEQYF. In DNA, the CDR3 is TGTGCCAGTGGGAGGGGACCCTACGAGCAGTACTTC.

The rearrangement links TRBV19 to TRBJ1-2, with unresolved D. V lost 3 bases and J lost 2, with 4 bases in between. This CDR3 has 12 residues. CDR1 is LNHDA, CDR2 SQIVND, per germline (reference sequence). The CDR3: CASSIENYGYTF. In DNA, the CDR3 is TGTGCCAGTAGTATCGAAAACTATGGCTACACCTTC.

The chain joins TRBV7-9 to TRBJ2-7; the match to TRBD1 covers 7 bases. The CDR3 totals 13 residues. The germline gives CDR1 SEHNR, CDR2 FQNEAQ (reference sequence). J lost 0 bases, V lost 7 bases, and 3 bases had no gene match. The CDR3 bases are TGTGCCAGCAACCGGGACAGCTCCTACGAGCAGTACTTC. This gives the protein CASNRDSSYEQYF.

CDR3 protein: CASSYTTGGAPGANVLTF. The DNA of the CDR3 is TGTGCCAGCAGTTACACAACAGGGGGCGCTCCTGGGGCCAACGTCCTGACTTTC. The chain couples TRBV27 to TRBJ2-6, with 9 bases aligning to TRBD1. Germline V gene data show CDR1 as MNHEY and CDR2 as SMNVEV (reference sequence). The junction had 9 bases not matched to a gene; V was cut back by 4 bases and J by 2 bases. This CDR3 comprises 18 residues. The full variable domain, rest sourced from reference TRBV27 and TRBJ2-6, is EAQVTQNPRYLITVTGKKLTVTCSQNMNHEYMSWYRQDPGLGLRQIYYSMNVEVTDKGDVPEGYKVSRKEKRNFPLILESPSPNQTSLYFCASSYTTGGAPGANVLTFGAGSRLTVL.

The sample holds a few counts of this clone. As DNA, the CDR3 is TGTGCCAGCAGCTACGGGACGGTAACCTACGAGCAGTACTTC. Translation gives CASSYGTVTYEQYF. This chain joins TRBV5-4 and TRBJ2-7; TRBD1 or TRBD2 may be the D gene (5 bases each). In germline, CDR1 is SGHNT, CDR2 YYREEE (reference sequence). The V gene lost 3 bases and the J gene lost 2 bases, with 12 bases spanning the gap. The CDR3 consists of 14 residues.

This clone was found once. V and J are TRBV11-2 and TRBJ2-2; 7 bases align to TRBD2. Germline CDR1 and CDR2: SGHAT and FQNNGV. This CDR3 spans 18 amino acids. V lost 3 bases, J lost 3 bases, and 13 bases stayed unmatched. CDR3 region: CASSFPSTSGEDTGELFF. The DNA of the CDR3 is TGTGCCAGCAGCTTCCCCTCCACCAGCGGGGAGGACACCGGGGAGCTGTTTTTT.

This clone is a singleton in its sample. This chain uses TRBV28 with TRBJ2-1; tentatively, D is TRBD2 (6 bases). Germline V lookup: CDR1 MDHEN, CDR2 SYDVKM. V lost 4 bases to trimming and J lost 12 bases, with 10 bases between them. The CDR3 contains 11 residues. CDR3 region: CASSWGVGQFF. The CDR3 DNA follows: TGTGCCAGCAGTTGGGGGGTGGGGCAGTTCTTC.

This sequence joins TRBV9 and TRBJ1-6; TRBD1 matches at 8 bases. The CDR3 sequence is 15 residues long. Trimming at V came to 0 bases and at J to 6 bases, leaving 2 bases not matched to a gene. Germline CDR1 reads SGDLS; CDR2 reads YYNGEE. The CDR3 loop reads CASSVEGQGNSPLHF. The CDR3 DNA reads TGTGCCAGCAGCGTAGAAGGACAGGGTAATTCACCCCTCCACTTT.

V and J are TRBV15 and TRBJ2-5, with D perhaps matching TRBD2 (6 bases). Germline V gives CDR1 LNHNV, CDR2 YYDKDF (reference sequence). This CDR3 contains 15 residues. V was shortened by 0 bases and J by 5 bases, with 13 bases between the two germline ends. The CDR3 loop reads CATSRDLRGGETQYF. CDR3 bases: TGTGCCACCAGCAGAGATCTTAGGGGAGGTGAGACCCAGTACTTC.

This chain links TRBV9 with TRBJ1-4; tentative D call: TRBD1 (5 bases). Germline-derived CDR1 and CDR2 are SGDLS and YYNGEE. This CDR3 region has 14 residues. V was trimmed by 3 bases and J by 8 bases, leaving 14 bases between them. For the CDR3, the DNA is TGTGCCAGCAGCGCACCTCTCGGGGGGGAAAAACTGTTTTTT. Protein: CASSAPLGGEKLFF.

This clone was counted once. This rearrangement joins TRBV19 to TRBJ1-2; D is uncertain. Trimming stripped 4 bases from V and 4 bases from J, with 16 bases between. CDR3 size: 15 residues. CDR1 LNHDA and CDR2 SQIVND come from the germline V gene (reference sequence). DNA for the CDR3: TGTGCCAGTAGTACCGGCCCCCATGGAGGCTATGGCTACACCTTC. It is translated as CASSTGPHGGYGYTF.

This sequence joins TRBV10-3 and TRBJ2-7, with no clear D. V was pared by 3 bases and J by 2 bases, with 11 bases between. The CDR3 loop spans 14 amino acids. Germline-derived CDR1 and CDR2 are ENHRY and SYGVKD. The chain's CDR3 is CAISDGKKTYEQYF. The CDR3 DNA reads TGTGCCATCAGTGACGGTAAAAAAACCTACGAGCAGTACTTC.

V gene TRBV7-6 combines with J gene TRBJ2-1, with D perhaps assigned TRBD1 or TRBD2 (5 bases each). The V end was cut by 5 bases, the J end by 8 bases, with 13 bases between. This CDR3 is 13 amino acids long. The germline gives CDR1 SGHVS, CDR2 FNYEAQ. CDR3 nucleotides: TGTGCCAGCAGCCTCCGGGGCCCCGATGAGCAGTTCTTC. Amino acid sequence: CASSLRGPDEQFF.

The CDR3 bases are TGCGCCAGCAGCCGACGGACTAGCACAGATACGCAGTATTTT. Protein: CASSRRTSTDTQYF. This chain links TRBV5-1 with TRBJ2-3; possibly TRBD2 for D (5 bases). CDR3 length equals 14 residues. Between the trimmed V and J ends, which lost 4 bases and 0 bases, there was a span of 9 bases. CDR1 SGHRS and CDR2 YFSETQ come from the germline V gene.

The V gene is TRBV7-9, the J gene TRBJ2-1; 9 nucleotides line up with TRBD1. The CDR3 is made up of 16 amino acids. V dropped 3 bases and J dropped 6; count of bases not matched to a gene: 9. The V gene's germline CDR1 is SEHNR and CDR2 FQNEAQ (reference sequence). CDR3 sequence reads: CASSFSGTGMFNEQFF. The CDR3 DNA is TGTGCCAGCAGCTTCTCCGGGACAGGGATGTTCAATGAGCAGTTCTTC.

This clone appeared a single time. This chain uses TRBV10-1 with TRBJ1-1; no reliable D call. The length of the CDR3 is 12 residues. V was pared by 4 bases and J by 1 base, with 4 bases between. The germline V gene has CDR1 WNHNN and CDR2 SYGVQD (reference sequence). The DNA for the CDR3 is TGCGCCAGCAGTGGAGCGAACACTGAAGCTTTCTTT. Amino acids: CASSGANTEAFF.

The chain carries TRBV27 and TRBJ1-5; unclear D gene. The CDR3 covers 15 residues. V dropped 6 bases and J dropped 7 bases, with 19 bases sitting between them. Germline CDR1 and CDR2: MNHEY and SMNVEV (reference sequence). The CDR3 nucleotides read TGTGCCAGCAGCTCGGACCGAAGAGCAGGACAGCCCCAGCATTTT. It encodes CASSSDRRAGQPQHF.

CDR3 residues: CASSKTGGKAEAFF. For the CDR3, the DNA is TGTGCCAGCAGCAAAACAGGGGGCAAGGCGGAAGCTTTCTTT. The V gene is TRBV6-5, the J gene TRBJ1-1; 9 positions agree with TRBD1. Per the germline V gene, CDR1 is MNHEY and CDR2 is SVGAGI. J lost 8 bases, V lost 6 bases, and 10 bases had no gene match. The CDR3 contains 14 residues.

J is TRBJ1-2 and V is TRBV5-6, with a weak D call TRBD1 (6 bases). The CDR3 has 15 amino acids. V was trimmed by 1 base and J by 4 bases, leaving 14 bases between them. Germline CDR1 is SGHDT and CDR2 is YYEEEE. CDR3 residues: CASSLSGQGIYGYTF. In DNA, the CDR3 is TGTGCCAGCAGCTTGAGTGGGCAGGGGATCTATGGCTACACCTTC.